These 19 T cell receptor beta chains came from one sample sequenced in a study of blood T cell repertoires in COVID-19 (dated by TCRdb to 2020 to 2021). Library preparation employed the immunoSEQ multiplex PCR assay. The clones in this table, taken by TCRdb from immuneACCESS, are in-frame only. Not every clone is retained; where verified, under half of the shortfall comes from an unresolved V gene, and the cause of the rest is unknown. The sample records about 27,000 clones, around 86% of which are singletons. The ten top clones hold about 70% of the sample. Sample: peripheral blood. Receptor source: a man between 65 and 85 years old with acute or convalescent COVID-19.

The gene calls are TRBV7-2 and TRBJ2-3; TRBD2 matches 7 bases. The CDR3 is made up of 14 amino acids. The V segment lost 6 bases and the J segment 6 bases; nucleotides outside the gene matches: 9. Germline CDR1 reads SGHTA; CDR2 reads FQGNSA. The CDR3, as DNA: TGTGCCAGCAGTCCATCTGGGGGGGATGATACGCAGTATTTT. It yields the protein CASSPSGGDDTQYF.

The chain recombines TRBV30 with TRBJ2-1, with no clear D. V lost 5 bases to trimming and J lost 5 bases, with 13 bases between them. The germline CDR1 and CDR2 sequences are GTSNPN and SVGIG (reference sequence). The CDR3 has 13 amino acids. CDR3: CAWAPLRNNEQFF. CDR3 coding DNA: TGTGCCTGGGCACCCCTTAGAAACAATGAGCAGTTCTTC.

The chain carries TRBV19 and TRBJ1-6; weak D call: TRBD1 (5 bases). Germline assignment: CDR1 LNHDA and CDR2 SQIVND (reference sequence). The CDR3 loop spans 14 amino acids. The CDR3 loop reads CAVGEAGKESPLHF. CDR3 bases: TGTGCGGTCGGAGAGGCAGGGAAGGAGTCACCCCTCCACTTT.

This sequence joins TRBV4-3 and TRBJ1-4, with TRBD1 matching 7 bases. Trimming removed 6 bases from V and 5 bases from J; junction bases left unmatched: 15. The CDR3 spans 17 residues. The germline CDR1 and CDR2 sequences are LGHNA and YSLEER. The CDR3 sequence is CASREGNRGPENEKLFF. The CDR3, as DNA: TGCGCCAGCAGGGAAGGGAACAGGGGCCCGGAGAATGAAAAACTGTTTTTT.

This chain joins TRBV19 and TRBJ1-2; no clear D gene. The CDR3 sequence is 12 residues long. The germline CDR1 and CDR2 sequences are LNHDA and SQIVND (reference sequence). V lost 10 bases, J lost 8 bases, and 17 bases lay in between. The CDR3 region has the DNA TGTGCCACTAGGCCAGTGGAGGGCGGCTACACCTTC. This encodes CATRPVEGGYTF.

This chain links TRBV27 with TRBJ2-5, with 9 bases fitting TRBD1. Per germline, CDR1 MNHEY and CDR2 SMNVEV (reference sequence). Trimming at V came to 8 bases and at J to 5 bases, leaving 6 bases not matched to a gene. The CDR3 consists of 13 residues. The CDR3 DNA reads TGTGCCAGCGGACAGGGGTTAGGGGAGACCCAGTACTTC. It is translated as CASGQGLGETQYF.

Here the CDR3 reads CASSSYLTGESTDTQYF. The CDR3 bases are TGTGCCAGCAGCTCCTATTTGACAGGGGAGAGCACAGATACGCAGTATTTT. The chain has TRBV7-2 and TRBJ2-3, with 8 positions matching TRBD1. The CDR3 runs to 17 residues. In germline, CDR1 is SGHTA, CDR2 FQGNSA. Trimming at V came to 4 bases and at J to 0 bases, leaving 9 bases not matched to a gene.

The V gene is TRBV25-1, the J gene TRBJ2-3, with 9 bases matching TRBD2. V lost 3 bases to trimming and J lost 6 bases; unmatched junction nucleotides: 7. Germline V gene sequence: CDR1 MGHDK, CDR2 SYGVNS. The CDR3 extends over 15 amino acids. As DNA, the CDR3 is TGTGCCAGCAGTGATCCAGCGGGAGGCGTGGATACGCAGTATTTT. Encoded protein: CASSDPAGGVDTQYF.

J is TRBJ2-3 and V is TRBV7-2; 9 nucleotides align to TRBD2. This CDR3 is 15 amino acids long. J lost 2 bases, V lost 5 bases, and 5 bases had no gene match. Per germline, CDR1 SGHTA and CDR2 FQGNSA. The CDR3 coding sequence is TGTGCCAGCAGCCCTCTAGCGGGATTCACAGATACGCAGTATTTT. This sequence encodes CASSPLAGFTDTQYF.

This clone was recorded a few times. The chain uses TRBV7-9 and TRBJ1-1; 8 bases map to TRBD1. There are 15 residues in the CDR3. Germline assignment: CDR1 SEHNR and CDR2 FQNEAQ (reference sequence). V was pared by 5 bases and J by 6 bases, with 11 bases of the junction left unmatched. The CDR3 region is CASSTQGAMISEAFF. In nucleotides, the CDR3 is TGTGCCAGCAGCACCCAGGGGGCCATGATCTCTGAAGCTTTCTTT.

This rearrangement joins TRBV7-2 to TRBJ1-6; 10 nucleotides align to TRBD1. The CDR3 runs to 14 residues. Germline V gene sequence: CDR1 SGHTA, CDR2 FQGNSA. V trimming: 5 bases; J trimming: 10 bases; junction bases outside the gene matches: 5. The DNA of the CDR3 is TGTGCCAGCAGCCCGACAGGGGGCCACTCACCCCTCCACTTT. This translates into CASSPTGGHSPLHF.

This clone was detected a few times. The V and J genes are TRBV6-4 and TRBJ1-1, with 10 bases fitting TRBD1. The trim removed 5 bases at V and 6 bases at J, leaving 6 bases unmatched. CDR3 length: 14 amino acids. Per the germline V gene, CDR1 is MRHNA and CDR2 is SNTAGT. CDR3: CASSMTGGVSEAFF. CDR3 coding DNA: TGTGCCAGCAGTATGACAGGGGGCGTCTCTGAAGCTTTCTTT.

The J gene is TRBJ1-2, the V gene TRBV18; the D gene is possibly TRBD1 (5 bases). CDR1 is KGHSH, CDR2 LQKENI, per germline. Trimming pared 0 bases from V and 5 bases from J, leaving 16 bases between. The CDR3 contains 16 residues. The CDR3 loop reads CASSPPVTGVFYGYTF. The CDR3 DNA sequence: TGTGCCAGCTCACCACCGGTAACAGGCGTTTTTTATGGCTACACCTTC.

This chain links TRBV18 with TRBJ1-1; 11 positions match TRBD1. The germline CDR1 and CDR2 sequences are KGHSH and LQKENI. The CDR3 has 13 residues. V shed 8 bases and J 4 bases; nucleotides not matched to a gene: 3. In nucleotides, the CDR3 is TGTGCCAGCAGGACAGGGGGCGGCACTGAAGCTTTCTTT. Its protein product is CASRTGGGTEAFF.

Here the CDR3 DNA reads TGTGCCACGTCCTTGCAGGGCCGAAATTCACCCCTCCACTTT. Translation gives CATSLQGRNSPLHF. V is TRBV27 and J is TRBJ1-6; tentatively, D is TRBD1 (5 bases). This CDR3 spans 14 amino acids. CDR1 and CDR2 (germline): MNHEY, SMNVEV (reference sequence). Trimming stripped 10 bases from V and 7 bases from J, with 17 bases between.

The chain recombines TRBV7-8 with TRBJ2-3; 8 nucleotides line up with TRBD2. There are 13 residues in the CDR3. The germline V gene encodes CDR1 SGHVS and CDR2 FQNEAQ. Trimming cost V 5 bases and J 6 bases; bases outside gene matches: 4. The CDR3 here is CASSAAGVDTQYF. DNA for the CDR3: TGTGCCAGCAGCGCAGCGGGGGTGGATACGCAGTATTTT.

V and J are TRBV7-2 and TRBJ2-1; TRBD2 is a possible D gene (6 bases). Germline lookup yields CDR1 SGHTA and CDR2 FQGNSA. Trimming stripped 1 base from V and 3 bases from J, with 7 bases between. The CDR3 totals 14 residues. The CDR3 protein is CASSLGGNYNEQFF. CDR3 sequence (DNA): TGTGCCAGCAGCTTAGGCGGGAACTACAATGAGCAGTTCTTC.

This sequence joins TRBV6-6 and TRBJ2-2; tentatively, D is TRBD2 (5 bases). Trimming cost V 4 bases and J 3 bases, with 12 bases left between them. Germline CDR1 and CDR2: MNHNY and SVGAGI (reference sequence). The CDR3 has 15 amino acids. In nucleotides, the CDR3 is TGTGCCAGCAGTTCCCCGGACTTTTACACCGGGGAGCTGTTTTTT. Amino acid sequence: CASSSPDFYTGELFF.

The chain joins TRBV2 to TRBJ1-2; TRBD1 might be the D (6 bases). Germline CDR1 reads SNHLY; CDR2 reads FYNNEI. The CDR3 has 15 residues. V was cut by 2 bases and J by 3 bases, with 13 bases left in between. The CDR3 DNA follows: TGTGCCAGCAGTGAATGGTCAGGGGTGGACTATGGCTACACCTTC. It codes for CASSEWSGVDYGYTF.